The subject of this entry is one T cell receptor beta chain. Repertoires were generated with immunoSEQ multiplex PCR, while TCRdb's copy carries only in-frame clones and drops some. The sample yields under 85,000 clones, 85% to 90% seen once. The sample is drawn from a study of blood T cell repertoires in COVID-19. On the study more broadly: Collection of acute and convalescent COVID-19 samples took place in the United States, Italy and Spain. T cells, B-cell-depleted T cells, or PBMCs provided the cDNA or gDNA that served as material.

This CDR3 region has 11 residues. V lost 4 bases, J lost 2 bases, and 2 bases lay in between. Germline V gene sequence: CDR1 SGDLS, CDR2 YYNGEE. This chain uses TRBV9 with TRBJ2-3; D remains ambiguous. Sequenced input: peripheral blood. The receptor was derived from a man older than 75 in a cohort sampled during active COVID-19. The CDR3: CASSLTDTQYF. Here the CDR3 DNA reads TGTGCCAGCAGCCTCACAGATACGCAGTATTTT.